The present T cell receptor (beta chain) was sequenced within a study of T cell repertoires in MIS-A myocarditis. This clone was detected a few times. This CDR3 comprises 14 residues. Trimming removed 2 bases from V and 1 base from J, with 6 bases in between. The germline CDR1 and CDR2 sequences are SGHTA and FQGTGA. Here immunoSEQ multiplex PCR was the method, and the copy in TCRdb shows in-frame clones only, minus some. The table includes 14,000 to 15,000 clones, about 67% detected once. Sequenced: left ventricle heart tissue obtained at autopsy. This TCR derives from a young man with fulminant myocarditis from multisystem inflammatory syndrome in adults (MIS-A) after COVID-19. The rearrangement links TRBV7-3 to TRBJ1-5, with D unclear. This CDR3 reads CASSLYRSNQPQHF. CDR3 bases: TGTGCCAGCAGCTTATACCGCAGCAATCAGCCCCAGCATTTT.